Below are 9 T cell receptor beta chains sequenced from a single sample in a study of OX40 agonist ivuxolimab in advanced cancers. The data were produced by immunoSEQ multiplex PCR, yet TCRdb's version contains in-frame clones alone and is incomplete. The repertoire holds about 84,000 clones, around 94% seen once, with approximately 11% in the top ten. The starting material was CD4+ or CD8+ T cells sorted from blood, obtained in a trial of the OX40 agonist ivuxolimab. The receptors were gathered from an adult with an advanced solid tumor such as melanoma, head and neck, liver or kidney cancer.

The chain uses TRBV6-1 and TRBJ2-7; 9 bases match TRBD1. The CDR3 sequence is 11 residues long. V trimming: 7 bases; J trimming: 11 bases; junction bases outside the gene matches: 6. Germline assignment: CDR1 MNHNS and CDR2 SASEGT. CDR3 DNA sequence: TGTGCCAGCATCACGGGACAGGGAGAGTACTTC. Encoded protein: CASITGQGEYF.

CDR3 DNA sequence: TGTGCCAGCAGGGGGTCTGGGCAGTACTTC. It codes for CASRGSGQYF. This rearrangement joins TRBV6-1 to TRBJ2-7; D ambiguous. V was pared by 6 bases and J by 9 bases, with 9 bases between. Germline V gives CDR1 MNHNS, CDR2 SASEGT. CDR3 length: 10 amino acids.

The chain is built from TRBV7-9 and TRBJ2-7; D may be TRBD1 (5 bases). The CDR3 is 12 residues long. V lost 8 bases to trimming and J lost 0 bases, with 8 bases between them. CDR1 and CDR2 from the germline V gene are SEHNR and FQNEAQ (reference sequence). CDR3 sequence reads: CASDSSSYEQYF. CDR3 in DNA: TGTGCCAGCGACAGTAGCTCCTACGAGCAGTACTTC.

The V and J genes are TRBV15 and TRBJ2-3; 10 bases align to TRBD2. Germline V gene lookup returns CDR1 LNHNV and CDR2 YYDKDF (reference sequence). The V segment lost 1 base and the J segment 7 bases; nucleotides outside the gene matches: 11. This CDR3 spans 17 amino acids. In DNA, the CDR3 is TGTGCCACCAGCAGAGGCCGTCCTAGCGGGAGAAGGAATACGCAGTATTTT. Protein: CATSRGRPSGRRNTQYF.

The chain's CDR3 is CASSLDGSDTQYF. The DNA of the CDR3 is TGTGCCAGCAGTTTGGACGGGTCGGATACGCAGTATTTT. The chain uses TRBV7-3 and TRBJ2-3; D unresolved. The CDR3 is 13 amino acids. Per germline, CDR1 SGHTA and CDR2 FQGTGA. V lost 6 bases, J lost 6 bases, and 13 bases lay in between.

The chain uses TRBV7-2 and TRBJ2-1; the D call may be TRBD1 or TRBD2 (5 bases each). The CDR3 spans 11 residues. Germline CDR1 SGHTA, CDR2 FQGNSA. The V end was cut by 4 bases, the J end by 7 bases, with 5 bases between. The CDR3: CASSWGNEQFF. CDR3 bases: TGTGCCAGCAGCTGGGGGAATGAGCAGTTCTTC.

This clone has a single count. The CDR3 loop reads CASSREDSTSYEQYF. DNA of the CDR3: TGTGCCAGCAGCAGAGAAGACAGTACCTCCTACGAGCAGTACTTC. The chain joins TRBV6-4 to TRBJ2-7; D may be TRBD1 (5 bases). The CDR3 is 15 residues long. Trimming left V 6 bases short and J 0 bases short, with 15 bases between. Germline values: CDR1 MRHNA, CDR2 SNTAGT.

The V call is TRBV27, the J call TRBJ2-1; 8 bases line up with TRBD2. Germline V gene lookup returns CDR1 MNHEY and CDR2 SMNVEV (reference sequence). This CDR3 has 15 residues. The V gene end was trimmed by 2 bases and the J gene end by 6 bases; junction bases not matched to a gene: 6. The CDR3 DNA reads TGTGCCAGCAGTTTAAGCCCGGGAGGGGCCAATGAGCAGTTCTTC. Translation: CASSLSPGGANEQFF.

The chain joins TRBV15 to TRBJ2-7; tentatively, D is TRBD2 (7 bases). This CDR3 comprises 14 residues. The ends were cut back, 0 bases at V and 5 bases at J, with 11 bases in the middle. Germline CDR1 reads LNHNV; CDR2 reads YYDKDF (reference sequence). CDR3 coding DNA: TGTGCCACCAGCAGAGATGGGAGGGGGGACGAGCAGTACTTC. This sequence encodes CATSRDGRGDEQYF. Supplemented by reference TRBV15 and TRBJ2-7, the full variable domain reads DAMVIQNPRYQVTQFGKPVTLSCSQTLNHNVMYWYQQKSSQAPKLLFHYYDKDFNNEADTPDNFQSRRPNTSFCFLDIRSPGLGDTAMYLCATSRDGRGDEQYFGPGTRLTVT.